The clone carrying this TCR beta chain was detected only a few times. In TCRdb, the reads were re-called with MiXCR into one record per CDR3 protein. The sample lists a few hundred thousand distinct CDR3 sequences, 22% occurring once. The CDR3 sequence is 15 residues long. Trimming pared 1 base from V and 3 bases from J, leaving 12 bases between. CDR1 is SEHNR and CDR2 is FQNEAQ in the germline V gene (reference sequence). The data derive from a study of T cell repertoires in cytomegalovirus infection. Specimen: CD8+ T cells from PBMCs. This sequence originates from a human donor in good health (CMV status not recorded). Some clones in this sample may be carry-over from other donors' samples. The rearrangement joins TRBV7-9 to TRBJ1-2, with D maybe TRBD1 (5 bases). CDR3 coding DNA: TGTGCCAGCAGCTTAGATTCCGGGACCGACTATGGCTACACCTTC. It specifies CASSLDSGTDYGYTF.